What follows is one T cell receptor beta chain and its context. This entry is derived from a study of OX40 agonist ivuxolimab in advanced cancers. Measured with immunoSEQ multiplex PCR; TCRdb has only the in-frame clones, and not every one. The sample gives around 92,000 clones, 85% to 95% of which show up once; around 0.25% is in the top ten. Drawing of blood for sampling happened at baseline, at cycle 4 day 1, and at cycle 7 day 1. Material: CD4+ or CD8+ T cells sorted from blood, obtained in a trial of the OX40 agonist ivuxolimab. This TCR derives from an adult with an advanced solid tumor such as melanoma, head and neck, liver or kidney cancer.

The CDR3 spells CASSPSPWDEQFF. The CDR3 nucleotides read TGTGCCAGCAGCCCTAGTCCCTGGGATGAGCAGTTCTTC. This chain joins TRBV7-3 and TRBJ2-1; D remains ambiguous. CDR3 size: 13 residues. Germline-derived CDR1 and CDR2 are SGHTA and FQGTGA. V lost 5 bases, J lost 8 bases, and 13 bases lay in between.